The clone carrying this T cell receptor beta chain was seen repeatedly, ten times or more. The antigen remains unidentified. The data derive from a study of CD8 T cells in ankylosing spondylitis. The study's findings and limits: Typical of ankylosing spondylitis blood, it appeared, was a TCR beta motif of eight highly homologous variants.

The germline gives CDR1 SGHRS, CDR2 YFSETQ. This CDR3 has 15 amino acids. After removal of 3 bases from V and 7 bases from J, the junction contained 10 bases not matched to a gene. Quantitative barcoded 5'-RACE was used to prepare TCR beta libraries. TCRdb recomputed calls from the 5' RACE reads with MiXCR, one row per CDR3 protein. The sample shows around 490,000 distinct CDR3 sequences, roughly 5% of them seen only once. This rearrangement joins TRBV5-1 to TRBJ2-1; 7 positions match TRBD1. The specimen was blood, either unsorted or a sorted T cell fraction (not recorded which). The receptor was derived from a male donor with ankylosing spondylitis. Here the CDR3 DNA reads TGCGCCAGCAGCTCCTGGACAGGCTCGGGGAATGAGCAGTTCTTC. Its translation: CASSSWTGSGNEQFF.